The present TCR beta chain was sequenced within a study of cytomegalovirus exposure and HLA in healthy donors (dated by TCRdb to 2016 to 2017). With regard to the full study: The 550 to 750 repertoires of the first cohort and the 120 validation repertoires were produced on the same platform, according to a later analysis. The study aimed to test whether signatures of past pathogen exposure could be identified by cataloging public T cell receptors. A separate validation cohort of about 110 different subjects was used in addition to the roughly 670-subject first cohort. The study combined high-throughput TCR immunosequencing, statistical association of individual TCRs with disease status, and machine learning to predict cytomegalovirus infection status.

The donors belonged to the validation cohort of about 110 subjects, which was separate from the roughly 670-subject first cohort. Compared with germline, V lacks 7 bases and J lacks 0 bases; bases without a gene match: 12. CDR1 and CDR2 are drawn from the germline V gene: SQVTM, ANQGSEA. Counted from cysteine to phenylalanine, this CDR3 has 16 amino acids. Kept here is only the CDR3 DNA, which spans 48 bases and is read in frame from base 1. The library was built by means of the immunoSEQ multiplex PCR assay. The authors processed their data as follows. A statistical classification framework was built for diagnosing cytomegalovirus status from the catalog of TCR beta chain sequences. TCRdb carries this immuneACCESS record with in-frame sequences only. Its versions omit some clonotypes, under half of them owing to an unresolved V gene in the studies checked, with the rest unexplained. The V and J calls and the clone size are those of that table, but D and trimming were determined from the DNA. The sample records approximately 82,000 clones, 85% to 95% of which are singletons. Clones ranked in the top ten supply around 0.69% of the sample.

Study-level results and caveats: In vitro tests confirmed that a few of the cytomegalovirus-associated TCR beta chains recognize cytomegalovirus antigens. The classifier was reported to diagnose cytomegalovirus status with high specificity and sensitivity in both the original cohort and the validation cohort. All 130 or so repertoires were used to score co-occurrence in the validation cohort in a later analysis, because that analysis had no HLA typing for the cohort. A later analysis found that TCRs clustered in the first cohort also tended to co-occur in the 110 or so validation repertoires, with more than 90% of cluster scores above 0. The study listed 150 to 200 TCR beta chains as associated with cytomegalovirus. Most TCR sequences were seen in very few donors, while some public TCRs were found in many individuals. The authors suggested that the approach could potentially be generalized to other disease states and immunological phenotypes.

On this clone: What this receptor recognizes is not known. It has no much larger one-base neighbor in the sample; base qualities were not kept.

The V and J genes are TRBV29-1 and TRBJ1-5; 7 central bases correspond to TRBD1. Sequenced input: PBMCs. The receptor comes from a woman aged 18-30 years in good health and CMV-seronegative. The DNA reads TGCAGCGCTTCACAGGGGAACCTGTATAGCAATCAGCCCCAGCATTTT. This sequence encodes CSASQGNLYSNQPQHF.